One and the same sample provided the 29 T cell receptor beta chains below, sequenced in a study of cytomegalovirus exposure and HLA in healthy donors. Both 60 Vbeta primers and 13 Jbeta primers went into the PCR. TCRdb's table, derived via immunoSEQ multiplex PCR, lists solely in-frame clones and lacks some. This table has about 120,000 clones, 77% appearing once. The source material was PBMCs. Source of these receptors: a human donor in good health.

The chain employs TRBV5-1 and TRBJ2-7, with 8 bases identical to TRBD1. Germline lookup yields CDR1 SGHRS and CDR2 YFSETQ. CDR3 length: 15 residues. The V and J ends lost 4 bases and 7 bases, in that order; junction bases with no gene match: 13. The CDR3 region has the DNA TGCGCCAGCAGCGACCCCAGGGGGCAACGCTGGGAGCAGTACTTC. Its protein product is CASSDPRGQRWEQYF.

The CDR3 protein is CASGSTVNTEAFF. CDR3 coding DNA: TGTGCCAGCGGAAGTACAGTGAACACTGAAGCTTTCTTT. The chain joins TRBV6-5 to TRBJ1-1; no clear D. Trimming pared 8 bases from V and 0 bases from J, leaving 10 bases between. The CDR3 is made up of 13 amino acids. Germline values: CDR1 MNHEY, CDR2 SVGAGI.

The gene calls are TRBV18 and TRBJ2-3; 10 bases align to TRBD1. CDR1 is KGHSH, CDR2 LQKENI, per germline. The junction had 4 bases not matched to a gene; V was cut back by 5 bases and J by 2 bases. CDR3 length: 15 amino acids. The CDR3 region has the DNA TGTGCCAGCTCATCCGGGACAGGGGACACAGATACGCAGTATTTT. This gives the protein CASSSGTGDTDTQYF.

CDR3 region: CASSLGGLAGVGETQYF. CDR3 sequence (DNA): TGCGCCAGCAGCTTGGGAGGACTAGCGGGAGTCGGAGAGACCCAGTACTTC. The J gene is TRBJ2-5, the V gene TRBV5-1; TRBD2 aligns across 13 bases. The CDR3 contains 17 residues. Germline assignment: CDR1 SGHRS and CDR2 YFSETQ. V lost 0 bases and J lost 4; bases outside the gene matches: 6.

This clone has only a few counts. The J gene is TRBJ2-3, the V gene TRBV5-1; 7 bases fit TRBD1. Germline CDR1 reads SGHRS; CDR2 reads YFSETQ. CDR3 length equals 14 residues. Unmatched junction bases numbered 6, after V lost 4 bases and J lost 4 bases. The CDR3 region is CASSQTGAADTQYF. For the CDR3, the DNA is TGCGCCAGCAGCCAAACAGGGGCCGCAGATACGCAGTATTTT. The whole variable domain, remainder taken from reference TRBV5-1 and TRBJ2-3, is KAGVTQTPRYLIKTRGQQVTLSCSPISGHRSVSWYQQTPGQGLQFLFEYFSETQRNKGNFPGRFSGRQFSNSRSEMNVSTLELGDSALYLCASSQTGAADTQYFGPGTRLTVL.

This rearrangement joins TRBV25-1 to TRBJ2-7, with 11 positions matching TRBD1. Germline V CDR1 and CDR2: MGHDK, SYGVNS. CDR3 length: 15 residues. With 6 bases clipped from V and 6 bases from J, the junction kept 10 bases outside the gene matches. The CDR3 region has the DNA TGTGCCAGCAGCGACGGGACAGGGGGGATGGTCGAGCAGTACTTC. It codes for CASSDGTGGMVEQYF.

The chain carries TRBV29-1 and TRBJ2-2; 12 bases are a match to TRBD2. V lost 4 bases to trimming and J lost 0 bases; unmatched junction nucleotides: 3. Germline V gives CDR1 SQVTM, CDR2 ANQGSEA. The CDR3 extends over 16 amino acids. CDR3 coding DNA: TGCAGCGTTGGTGGGACTAGCGGGCCGAACACCGGGGAGCTGTTTTTT. Its protein is CSVGGTSGPNTGELFF.

The chain links TRBV19 to TRBJ1-2; D might be TRBD1 (6 bases). The CDR3 contains 15 residues. CDR1 and CDR2 (germline): LNHDA, SQIVND (reference sequence). V lost 4 bases and J lost 0, with 12 bases in between. CDR3 DNA sequence: TGTGCCAGTAGTAGGACAGCGACTTCTAACTATGGCTACACCTTC. Protein: CASSRTATSNYGYTF.

This clone came up once. The chain couples TRBV7-8 to TRBJ2-3; D possibly corresponds to TRBD2 (6 bases). V was clipped by 2 bases and J by 0 bases, with 9 bases between them. Germline CDR1 and CDR2: SGHVS and FQNEAQ. The CDR3 consists of 15 residues. CDR3 sequence (DNA): TGTGCCAGCAGCTTAAGCGGGCCGAGCACAGATACGCAGTATTTT. Translated: CASSLSGPSTDTQYF.

This clone was counted between two and nine times. V and J are TRBV19 and TRBJ1-2; 9 bases line up with TRBD1. The germline CDR1 and CDR2 sequences are LNHDA and SQIVND (reference sequence). After removal of 5 bases from V and 5 bases from J, the junction contained 3 bases not matched to a gene. The CDR3 loop spans 13 amino acids. CDR3 loop: CASSGTGRYGYTF. CDR3 DNA: TGTGCCAGTAGTGGGACAGGGAGGTATGGCTACACCTTC.

The chain combines TRBV5-1 with TRBJ2-5; TRBD1 aligns across 8 bases. Matching the DNA end better, TRBJ2-7 makes the J call doubtful. In germline, CDR1 is SGHRS, CDR2 YFSETQ. The CDR3 is 16 amino acids. The CDR3 DNA reads as TGCGCCAGCAGCTTGTTAGGGACAGGCGGCCCCTACGAGCAGTACTTC. Its protein product is CASSLLGTGGPYEQYF.

Comments on this clone: One end of the junction varies from germline; a read error may be responsible. V and J are TRBV11-1 and TRBJ1-1; D not resolved. The CDR3 sequence is 16 residues long. CDR1 and CDR2 (germline): SGHAT, FQDESV (reference sequence). The CDR3 sequence is CASSLIGSSMNIEAFF. CDR3 nucleotides: TGTGCCAGCAGCTTAATCGGGTCCTCGATGAACATTGAAGCTTTCTTT.

This chain uses TRBV28 with TRBJ2-3; the D gene is possibly TRBD2 (6 bases). V lost 6 bases and J 1 base, leaving 8 bases between the germline ends. This CDR3 has 13 residues. Germline values: CDR1 MDHEN, CDR2 SYDVKM. The CDR3 nucleotides are TGTGCCAGCAGGTCGGGGGGCACAGATACGCAGTATTTT. Its translation: CASRSGGTDTQYF. Using reference TRBV28 and TRBJ2-3 for the parts outside the CDR3, the full variable domain is DVKVTQSSRYLVKRTGEKVFLECVQDMDHENMFWYRQDPGLGLRLIYFSYDVKMKEKGDIPEGYSVSREKKERFSLILESASTNQTSMYLCASRSGGTDTQYFGPGTRLTVL.

The CDR3 DNA follows: TGTGCCAGCAGAAGAACCGGGACTAGCGGGAGGGAGACCCAGTACTTC. Its translation is CASRRTGTSGRETQYF. The chain is built from TRBV28 and TRBJ2-5, with TRBD2 matching over 15 bases. V shed 6 bases, J shed 5 bases, and the junction held 7 bases outside the gene matches. The CDR3 consists of 16 residues. The germline V gene has CDR1 MDHEN and CDR2 SYDVKM.

The rearrangement links TRBV5-6 to TRBJ1-2, with D possibly matching TRBD1 (5 bases). The V end lost 1 base, the J end lost 4 bases, and 8 bases lay between the germline ends. The CDR3 totals 13 residues. The germline V gene encodes CDR1 SGHDT and CDR2 YYEEEE. CDR3 DNA: TGTGCCAGCAGCTTGCGGGGGGGCTATGGCTACACCTTC. Its translation: CASSLRGGYGYTF.

The chain links TRBV28 to TRBJ2-7, with 11 nucleotides matching TRBD2. CDR1 and CDR2 (germline): MDHEN, SYDVKM. With 3 bases clipped from V and 1 base from J, the junction kept 8 bases outside the gene matches. The CDR3 has 17 amino acids. This CDR3 is CASSLQGLAGRSYEQYF. The CDR3 DNA sequence: TGTGCCAGCAGTTTGCAAGGACTAGCGGGCCGGTCCTACGAGCAGTACTTC.

This clone was detected only once. V gene TRBV5-6 combines with J gene TRBJ1-2, with 10 bases fitting TRBD1. CDR3 length equals 15 residues. Trimming removed 3 bases from V and 8 bases from J; junction bases left unmatched: 10. Germline lookup yields CDR1 SGHDT and CDR2 YYEEEE. The CDR3 loop reads CASSYLTGGAGGYTF. The CDR3 DNA reads TGTGCCAGCAGCTATTTGACAGGGGGCGCGGGGGGCTACACCTTC.

V is TRBV6-5 and J is TRBJ2-7; D unclear. The CDR3 is 15 amino acids. V dropped 6 bases and J dropped 1 base, with 16 bases sitting between them. Per the germline V gene, CDR1 is MNHEY and CDR2 is SVGAGI. CDR3 bases: TGTGCCAGCAGCGAAAGATATATCAGGTCCTACGAGCAGTACTTC. Translating it yields CASSERYIRSYEQYF.

The V gene is TRBV28, the J gene TRBJ2-7; the match to TRBD2 covers 10 bases. CDR3 size: 16 residues. Germline V CDR1 and CDR2: MDHEN, SYDVKM. After removal of 5 bases from V and 7 bases from J, the junction contained 14 bases not matched to a gene. CDR3 loop: CASSPSSGRAREEQYF. DNA of the CDR3: TGTGCCAGCAGTCCTTCCAGCGGGAGGGCGCGTGAGGAGCAGTACTTC. Variable domain in full (rest from reference TRBV28 and TRBJ2-7): DVKVTQSSRYLVKRTGEKVFLECVQDMDHENMFWYRQDPGLGLRLIYFSYDVKMKEKGDIPEGYSVSREKKERFSLILESASTNQTSMYLCASSPSSGRAREEQYFGPGTRLTVT.

The V call is TRBV6-5, the J call TRBJ2-4; unclear D gene. V lost 6 bases and J lost 5, with 11 bases in between. This CDR3 is 13 amino acids long. Germline loops: CDR1 MNHEY, CDR2 SVGAGI. CDR3 loop: CASSLSRENIQYF. CDR3 nucleotides: TGTGCCAGCAGCCTAAGTCGCGAAAACATTCAGTACTTC.

The V gene is TRBV7-9, the J gene TRBJ2-3, with 12 positions matching TRBD2. V shed 3 bases, J shed 4 bases, and the junction held 5 bases outside the gene matches. Germline-derived CDR1 and CDR2 are SEHNR and FQNEAQ (reference sequence). The CDR3 covers 16 residues. CDR3 loop: CASSFTSGRNSDTQYF. CDR3 bases: TGTGCCAGCAGCTTTACTAGCGGGAGGAACTCAGATACGCAGTATTTT.

The chain joins TRBV6-1 to TRBJ1-3; the D is unclear. This CDR3 region has 14 residues. The V and J ends lost 1 base and 2 bases respectively, with 6 bases between them. Germline CDR1 MNHNS, CDR2 SASEGT. In nucleotides, the CDR3 is TGTGCCAGCAGTGAAGGAGGGACTGGAAACACCATATATTTT. This translates into CASSEGGTGNTIYF.

This chain links TRBV28 with TRBJ2-6; a weak D match, TRBD2 (5 bases). The CDR3 runs to 17 residues. CDR1 is MDHEN and CDR2 is SYDVKM in the germline V gene. V was pared by 3 bases and J by 0 bases, with 12 bases between. The CDR3 sequence is CASSFSGFISGANVLTF. DNA of the CDR3: TGTGCCAGCAGTTTTTCGGGGTTCATCTCTGGGGCCAACGTCCTGACTTTC.

V gene TRBV7-9 combines with J gene TRBJ2-7; TRBD2 agrees at 14 bases. Germline CDR1 and CDR2: SEHNR and FQNEAQ (reference sequence). CDR3 length: 15 residues. After removal of 1 base from V and 6 bases from J, the junction contained 2 bases not matched to a gene. The DNA for the CDR3 is TGTGCCAGCAGCTTAGTCGGACTAGCGGGAGGCGAGCAGTACTTC. Its protein is CASSLVGLAGGEQYF.

This clone has a single count. This chain links TRBV19 with TRBJ2-1; D might be TRBD1 (6 bases). Trimming cost V 3 bases and J 3 bases, with 12 bases left between them. This CDR3 has 15 amino acids. Germline lookup yields CDR1 LNHDA and CDR2 SQIVND (reference sequence). CDR3 coding DNA: TGTGCCAGTAGTATCGGGACAAGGGACTACAATGAGCAGTTCTTC. Translated, it gives CASSIGTRDYNEQFF.

The V gene is TRBV5-5, the J gene TRBJ2-5; D unresolved. Germline CDR1 reads SGHKS; CDR2 reads YYEKEE (reference sequence). The CDR3 is made up of 12 amino acids. Deletions cut 0 bases from V and 5 bases from J, with 5 bases between. The CDR3 sequence: CASSLVSETQYF. As DNA, the CDR3 is TGTGCCAGCAGCTTGGTCAGTGAGACCCAGTACTTC.

This chain connects TRBV7-3 to TRBJ2-1, with D perhaps matching TRBD2 (5 bases). There are 16 residues in the CDR3. Trimming removed 1 base at V and 9 bases at J, with 19 bases between. Germline values: CDR1 SGHTA, CDR2 FQGTGA. The CDR3 loop is CASSLSSSLADGEQFF. Written as DNA, the CDR3 is TGTGCCAGCAGCTTAAGTTCTAGTCTAGCTGACGGTGAGCAGTTCTTC.

This clone has a single count. CDR3 coding DNA: TGTGCCAGCAGCCCCCCGGACACATATGCCTACGAGCAGTACTTC. Translated: CASSPPDTYAYEQYF. The chain is built from TRBV5-4 and TRBJ2-7, with a weak D call TRBD1 (5 bases). The CDR3 spans 15 residues. Trimming removed 4 bases at V and 2 bases at J, with 16 bases between. Germline CDR1 is SGHNT and CDR2 is YYREEE (reference sequence).

The chain combines TRBV11-3 with TRBJ1-1, with D possibly matching TRBD1 (6 bases). This CDR3 region has 13 residues. V lost 8 bases and J 7 bases, leaving 17 bases between the germline ends. The germline gives CDR1 SGHNT, CDR2 YENEEA. CDR3 sequence (DNA): TGTGCCAGCCGCCAAACAGGGATTCATGAAGCTTTCTTT. It is translated as CASRQTGIHEAFF. Drawing the rest from reference TRBV11-3 and TRBJ1-1, the complete variable domain is EAGVVQSPRYKIIEKKQPVAFWCNPISGHNTLYWYLQNLGQGPELLIRYENEEAVDDSQLPKDRFSAERLKGVDSTLKIQPAELGDSAVYLCASRQTGIHEAFFGQGTRLTVV.